This T cell receptor beta chain was sequenced during a study of cytomegalovirus exposure and HLA in healthy donors. This clone showed up just a few times. In the PCR, 60 Vbeta and 13 Jbeta primers were used. The repertoire was sequenced with immunoSEQ multiplex PCR; TCRdb's copy has only in-frame clones and lacks some. The repertoire holds about 260,000 clones, about 83% seen once, with roughly 2% in the top ten. The CDR3 is made up of 13 amino acids. J gave up 10 bases and V 5 bases, and 4 bases lay outside the gene matches. Germline CDR1 reads SGHAT; CDR2 reads FQNNGV. Sequencing input: PBMCs. The origin of this receptor is a woman aged 40 to 50 in good health and CMV-seropositive. The rearrangement uses TRBV11-2 and TRBJ1-6; 8 positions match TRBD1. The CDR3 DNA is TGTGCCAGCAGCGGACAGGGAAAATCACCCCTCCACTTT. The encoded protein is CASSGQGKSPLHF.